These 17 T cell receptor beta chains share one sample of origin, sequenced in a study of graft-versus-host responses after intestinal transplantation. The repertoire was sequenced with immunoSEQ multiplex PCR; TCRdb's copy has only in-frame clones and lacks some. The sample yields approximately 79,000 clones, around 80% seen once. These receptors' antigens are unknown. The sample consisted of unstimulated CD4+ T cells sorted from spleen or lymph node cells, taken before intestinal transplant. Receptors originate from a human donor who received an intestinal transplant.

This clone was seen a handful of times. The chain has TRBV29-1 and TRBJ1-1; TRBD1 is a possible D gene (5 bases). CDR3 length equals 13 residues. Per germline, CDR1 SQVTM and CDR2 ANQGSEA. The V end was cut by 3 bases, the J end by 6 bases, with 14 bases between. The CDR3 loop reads CSVDATGTAEAFF. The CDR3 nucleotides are TGCAGCGTTGACGCTACAGGAACCGCTGAAGCTTTCTTT.

In DNA form, the CDR3 reads TGTGCCAGCTCACCACCGGCCAGGGTGTCCGAGACCCAGTACTTC. This gives the protein CASSPPARVSETQYF. The genes are TRBV18 and TRBJ2-5; tentative D call: TRBD1 (5 bases). The CDR3 spans 15 residues. Germline CDR1 is KGHSH and CDR2 is LQKENI. Trimming shortened V by 0 bases and J by 5 bases, and 13 bases separated the two germline ends.

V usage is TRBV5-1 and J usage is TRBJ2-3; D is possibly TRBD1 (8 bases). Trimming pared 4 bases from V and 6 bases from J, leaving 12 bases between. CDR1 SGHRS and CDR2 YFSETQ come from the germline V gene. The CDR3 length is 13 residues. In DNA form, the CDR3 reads TGCGCCAGCAGCCAACAGGGGGGGGATACGCAGTATTTT. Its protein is CASSQQGGDTQYF.

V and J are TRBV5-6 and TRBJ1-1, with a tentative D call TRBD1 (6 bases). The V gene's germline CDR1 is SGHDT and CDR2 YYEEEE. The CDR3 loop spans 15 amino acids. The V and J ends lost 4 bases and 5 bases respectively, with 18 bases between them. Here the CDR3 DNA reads TGTGCCAGCAGCCACGGGAGGGGGAAGGGTACTGAAGCTTTCTTT. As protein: CASSHGRGKGTEAFF. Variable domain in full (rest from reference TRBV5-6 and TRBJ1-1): DAGVTQSPTHLIKTRGQQVTLRCSPKSGHDTVSWYQQALGQGPQFIFQYYEEEERQRGNFPDRFSGHQFPNYSSELNVNALLLGDSALYLCASSHGRGKGTEAFFGQGTRLTVV.

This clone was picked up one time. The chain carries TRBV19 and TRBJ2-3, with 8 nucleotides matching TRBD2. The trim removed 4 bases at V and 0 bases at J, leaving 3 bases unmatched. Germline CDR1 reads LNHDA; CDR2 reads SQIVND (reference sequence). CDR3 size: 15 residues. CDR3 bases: TGTGCCAGTAGTAAGGCTAGCGGGAGCACAGATACGCAGTATTTT. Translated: CASSKASGSTDTQYF.

The CDR3 bases are TGTGCCAGCACTCGGGACAGGGATTACGAGCAGTACTTC. It codes for CASTRDRDYEQYF. The chain joins TRBV6-1 to TRBJ2-7, with 9 positions matching TRBD1. The CDR3 consists of 13 residues. Unmatched junction bases numbered 5, after V lost 7 bases and J lost 4 bases. Germline V gives CDR1 MNHNS, CDR2 SASEGT.

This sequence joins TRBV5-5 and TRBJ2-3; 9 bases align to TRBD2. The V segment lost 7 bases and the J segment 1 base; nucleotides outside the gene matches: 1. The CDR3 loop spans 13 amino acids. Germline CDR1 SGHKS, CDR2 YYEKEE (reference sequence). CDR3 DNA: TGTGCCAGCTGGACTAGCGGCACAGATACGCAGTATTTT. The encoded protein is CASWTSGTDTQYF.

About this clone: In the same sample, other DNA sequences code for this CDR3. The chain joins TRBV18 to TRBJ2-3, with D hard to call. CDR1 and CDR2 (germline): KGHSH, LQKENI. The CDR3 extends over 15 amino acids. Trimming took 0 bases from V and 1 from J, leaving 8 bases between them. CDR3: CASSPPSAGTDTQYF. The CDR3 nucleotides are TGTGCCAGCTCACCACCGTCTGCGGGCACAGATACGCAGTATTTT. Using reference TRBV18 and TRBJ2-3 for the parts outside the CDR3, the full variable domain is NAGVMQNPRHLVRRRGQEARLRCSPMKGHSHVYWYRQLPEEGLKFMVYLQKENIIDESGMPKERFSAEFPKEGPSILRIQQVVRGDSAAYFCASSPPSAGTDTQYFGPGTRLTVL.

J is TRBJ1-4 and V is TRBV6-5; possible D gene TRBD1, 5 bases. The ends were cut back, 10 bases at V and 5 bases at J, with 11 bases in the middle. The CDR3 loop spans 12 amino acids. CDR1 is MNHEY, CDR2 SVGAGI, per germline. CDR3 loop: CAISGGNEKLFF. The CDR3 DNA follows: TGTGCCATAAGCGGGGGGAATGAAAAACTGTTTTTT.

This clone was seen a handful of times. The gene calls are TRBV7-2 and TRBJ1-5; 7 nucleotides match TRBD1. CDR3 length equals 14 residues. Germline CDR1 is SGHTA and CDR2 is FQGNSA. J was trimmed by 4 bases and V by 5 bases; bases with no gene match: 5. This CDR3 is CASSRTGSNQPQHF. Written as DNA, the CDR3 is TGTGCCAGCAGCCGGACAGGCTCAAATCAGCCCCAGCATTTT. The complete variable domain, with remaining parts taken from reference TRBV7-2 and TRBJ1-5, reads GAGVSQSPSNKVTEKGKDVELRCDPISGHTALYWYRQSLGQGLEFLIYFQGNSAPDKSGLPSDRFSAERTGGSVSTLTIQRTQQEDSAVYLCASSRTGSNQPQHFGDGTRLSIL.

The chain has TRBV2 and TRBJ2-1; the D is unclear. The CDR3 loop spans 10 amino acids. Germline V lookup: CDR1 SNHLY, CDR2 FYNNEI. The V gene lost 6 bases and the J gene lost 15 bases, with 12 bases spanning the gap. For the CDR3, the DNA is TGTGCCAGCAGGGAGAGTCATCTGTTCTTC. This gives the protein CASRESHLFF.

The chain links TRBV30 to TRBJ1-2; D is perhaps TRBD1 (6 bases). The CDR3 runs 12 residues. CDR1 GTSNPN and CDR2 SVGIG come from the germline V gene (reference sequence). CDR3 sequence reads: CASEQGSYGYTF. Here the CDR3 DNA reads TGTGCGTCTGAACAGGGTTCATATGGCTACACCTTC.

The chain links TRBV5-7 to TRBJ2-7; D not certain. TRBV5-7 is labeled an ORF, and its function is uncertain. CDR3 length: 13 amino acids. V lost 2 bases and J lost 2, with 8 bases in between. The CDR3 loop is CASSLTAPYEQYF. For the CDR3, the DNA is TGTGCCAGCAGCTTAACAGCTCCCTACGAGCAGTACTTC.

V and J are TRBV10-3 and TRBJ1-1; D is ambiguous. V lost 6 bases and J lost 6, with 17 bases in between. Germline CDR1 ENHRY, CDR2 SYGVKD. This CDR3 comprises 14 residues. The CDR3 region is CAIRKAEGGAEAFF. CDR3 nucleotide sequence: TGTGCCATCAGGAAGGCAGAGGGAGGCGCTGAAGCTTTCTTT.

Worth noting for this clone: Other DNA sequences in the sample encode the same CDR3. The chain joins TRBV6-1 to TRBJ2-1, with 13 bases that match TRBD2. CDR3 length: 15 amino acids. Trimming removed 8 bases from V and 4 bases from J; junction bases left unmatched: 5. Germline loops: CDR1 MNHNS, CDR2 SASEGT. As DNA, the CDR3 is TGTGCCAGCCGAACGGGACTAGCGGGGTACAATGAGCAGTTCTTC. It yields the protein CASRTGLAGYNEQFF.

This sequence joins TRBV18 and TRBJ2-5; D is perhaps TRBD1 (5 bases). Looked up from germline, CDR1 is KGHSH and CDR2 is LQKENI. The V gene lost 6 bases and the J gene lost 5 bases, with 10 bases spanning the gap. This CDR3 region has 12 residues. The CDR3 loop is CASSWAGETQYF. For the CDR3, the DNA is TGTGCCAGCTCGTGGGCAGGGGAGACCCAGTACTTC.

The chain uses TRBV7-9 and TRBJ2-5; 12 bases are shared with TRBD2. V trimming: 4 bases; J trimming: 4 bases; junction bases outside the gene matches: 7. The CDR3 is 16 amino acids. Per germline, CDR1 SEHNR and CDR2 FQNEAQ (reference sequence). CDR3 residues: CASSSGTSGWGETQYF. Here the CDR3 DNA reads TGTGCCAGCAGCTCAGGGACTAGCGGGTGGGGAGAGACCCAGTACTTC.